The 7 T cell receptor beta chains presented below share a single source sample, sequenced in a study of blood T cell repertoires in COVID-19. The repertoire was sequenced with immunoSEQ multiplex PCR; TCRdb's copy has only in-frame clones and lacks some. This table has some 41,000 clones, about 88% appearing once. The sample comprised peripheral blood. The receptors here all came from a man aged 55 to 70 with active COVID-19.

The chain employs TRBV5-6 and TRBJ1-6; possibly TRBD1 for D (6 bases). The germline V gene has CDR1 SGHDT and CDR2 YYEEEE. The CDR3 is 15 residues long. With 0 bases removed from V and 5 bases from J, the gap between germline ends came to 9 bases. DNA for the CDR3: TGTGCCAGCAGCTTGGCAGGGGTCGATAATTCACCCCTCCACTTT. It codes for CASSLAGVDNSPLHF.

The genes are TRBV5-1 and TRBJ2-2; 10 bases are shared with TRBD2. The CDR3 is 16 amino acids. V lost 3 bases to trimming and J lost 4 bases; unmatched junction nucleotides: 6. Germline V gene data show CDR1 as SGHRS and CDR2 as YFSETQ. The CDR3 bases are TGCGCCAGCAGCTCGCCGGGACTAGCGTCCACCGGGGAGCTGTTTTTT. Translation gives CASSSPGLASTGELFF.

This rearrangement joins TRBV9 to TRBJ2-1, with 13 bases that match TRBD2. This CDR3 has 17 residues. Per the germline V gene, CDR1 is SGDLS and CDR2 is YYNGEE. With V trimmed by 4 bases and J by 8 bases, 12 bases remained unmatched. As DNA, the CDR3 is TGTGCCAGCAGCCCCAGGGGACTAGCGGGGCCAGGCGATGAGCAGTTCTTC. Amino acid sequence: CASSPRGLAGPGDEQFF. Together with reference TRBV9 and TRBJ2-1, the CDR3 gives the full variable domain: DSGVTQTPKHLITATGQRVTLRCSPRSGDLSVYWYQQSLDQGLQFLIQYYNGEERAKGNILERFSAQQFPDLHSELNLSSLELGDSALYFCASSPRGLAGPGDEQFFGPGTRLTVL.

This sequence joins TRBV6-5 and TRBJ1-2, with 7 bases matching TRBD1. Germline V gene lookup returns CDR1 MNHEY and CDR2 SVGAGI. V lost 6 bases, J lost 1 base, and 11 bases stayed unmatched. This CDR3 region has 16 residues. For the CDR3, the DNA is TGTGCCAGCAGCTACACCGGGGACAGAGTTAACTATGGCTACACCTTC. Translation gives CASSYTGDRVNYGYTF.

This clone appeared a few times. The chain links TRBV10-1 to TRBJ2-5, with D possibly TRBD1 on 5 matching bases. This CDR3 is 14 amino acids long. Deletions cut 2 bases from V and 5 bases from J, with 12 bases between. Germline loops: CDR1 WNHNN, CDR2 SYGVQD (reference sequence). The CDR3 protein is CASSEAGSGETQYF. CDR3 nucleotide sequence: TGCGCCAGCAGTGAGGCAGGGTCTGGGGAGACCCAGTACTTC.

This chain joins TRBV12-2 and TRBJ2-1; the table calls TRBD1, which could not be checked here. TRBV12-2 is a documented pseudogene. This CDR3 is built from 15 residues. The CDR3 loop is CAPKNPAGQYNEQFF. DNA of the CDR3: TGTGCACCAAAAAATCCGGCAGGGCAATACAATGAGCAGTTCTTC.

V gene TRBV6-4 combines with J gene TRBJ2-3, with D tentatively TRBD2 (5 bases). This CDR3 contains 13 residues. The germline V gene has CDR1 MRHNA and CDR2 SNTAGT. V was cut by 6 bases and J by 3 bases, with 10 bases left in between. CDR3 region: CASSPGDTDTQYF. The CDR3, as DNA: TGTGCCAGCAGCCCCGGGGATACAGATACGCAGTATTTT.